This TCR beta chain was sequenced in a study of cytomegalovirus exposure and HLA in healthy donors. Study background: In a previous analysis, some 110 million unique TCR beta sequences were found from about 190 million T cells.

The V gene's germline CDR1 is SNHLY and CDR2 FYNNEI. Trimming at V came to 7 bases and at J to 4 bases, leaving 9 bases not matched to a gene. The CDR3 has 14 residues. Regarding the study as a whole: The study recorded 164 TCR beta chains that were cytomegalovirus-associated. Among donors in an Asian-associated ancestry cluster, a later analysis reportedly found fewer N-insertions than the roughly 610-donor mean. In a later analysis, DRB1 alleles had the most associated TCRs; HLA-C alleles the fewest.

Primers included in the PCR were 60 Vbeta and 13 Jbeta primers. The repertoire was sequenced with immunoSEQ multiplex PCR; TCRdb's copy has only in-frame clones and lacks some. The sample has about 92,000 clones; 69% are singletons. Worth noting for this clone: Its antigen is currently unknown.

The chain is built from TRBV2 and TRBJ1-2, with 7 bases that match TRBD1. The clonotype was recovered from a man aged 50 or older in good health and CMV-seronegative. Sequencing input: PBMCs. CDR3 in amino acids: CASTARTGPYGYTF. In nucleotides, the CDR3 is TGTGCCAGCACCGCTAGGACAGGCCCCTATGGCTACACCTTC.